This TCR beta chain was recorded in a study of cytomegalovirus exposure and HLA in healthy donors. On the study more broadly: Early on, a data release was issued that held approximately 78 million unique TCRs from HLA-typed donors. Within the Caucasian-associated ancestry cluster were around 80% of the approximately 400 genotyped donors. Study-wide results and caveats: There were some public TCRs occurring in many donors, but most TCR sequences were rare.

With 60 Vbeta and 13 Jbeta primers, the PCR was carried out. The method was immunoSEQ multiplex PCR; TCRdb's version includes in-frame clones alone and lacks a portion of them. The repertoire includes 200,000 to 250,000 clones, around 80% of them detected once, and roughly 5% sits in the top ten. Of note for this clone: The antigen remains unidentified.

Input material: PBMCs. This sequence originates from a woman in her forties in good health and CMV-seropositive.

The CDR3 reads CASSIVGGGTEAFF. The CDR3 region has the DNA TGTGCCAGTAGTATAGTCGGGGGGGGGACTGAAGCTTTCTTT. The chain couples TRBV19 to TRBJ1-1; perhaps TRBD1 as D (5 bases). CDR1 and CDR2 (germline): LNHDA, SQIVND (reference sequence). CDR3 length equals 14 residues. V lost 1 base to trimming and J lost 5 bases, with 11 bases between them.